This T cell receptor beta chain comes out of a study of T cell responses to AZD1222 COVID-19 vaccine. Broader study findings: Following two doses of AZD1222, Spike-specific TCR breadth and depth rose. Clonal diversity may have been underestimated in mostly white British donors.

On this clone itself: Antigen unknown.

Profiling relied on immunoSEQ multiplex PCR, and the TCRdb table lists in-frame clones only, not all of them. The sample includes 140,000 or so clones, about 94% of them seen just once. The CDR3 length is 12 residues. Looked up from germline, CDR1 is MNHEY and CDR2 is SVGEGT. Trimming removed 4 bases at V and 5 bases at J, with 8 bases between. The J gene is TRBJ1-1, the V gene TRBV6-2 or TRBV6-3; D gene uncertain. The sequencing here drew on peripheral blood, taken 28 days after the second AZD1222 dose. The clonotype was recovered from an adult who received the AZD1222 COVID-19 vaccine. The CDR3 spells CASSFGGTEAFF. The CDR3 nucleotides are TGTGCCAGCAGTTTTGGTGGGACTGAAGCTTTCTTT.